Included here is one T cell receptor (beta chain) sequence, with context. This was the immunoSEQ v3 assay. Clones were read by immunoSEQ multiplex PCR, and TCRdb kept only the in-frame ones, dropping some. Here the sample spans about 21,000 clones, 70% to 80% being singletons. The CDR3 contains 12 residues. Trimming removed 1 base at V and 6 bases at J, with 4 bases between. The data derive from a study of TIL therapy for anti-PD-1-resistant metastatic lung cancer. Time point described: pre-treatment sample, taken before nivolumab and TIL therapy. The chain combines TRBV12-3 or TRBV12-4 with TRBJ2-1, with D unclear. This clonotype was obtained from a person between 25 and 79 years old with non-small cell lung cancer. The material was blood, obtained at baseline. Here the CDR3 reads CASSLGSNEQFF. In DNA form, the CDR3 reads TGTGCCAGCAGTTTAGGGAGCAATGAGCAGTTCTTC.